The rows below give T cell receptor beta chains drawn from one sample of a study of beta chain features in type 1 diabetes. Only in-frame clones appear in the TCRdb table, and some are missing; sequencing was by immunoSEQ multiplex PCR. This sample has about 710,000 clones, with roughly an eighth found just once. The sequenced sample was naive CD4+ T cells from blood. The source is a man aged 18-30 years with type 1 diabetes. The CDR3 runs from the conserved cysteine through the conserved F or W.

V,CDR3
TRBV13,CASSSSGIAGTTNTGELFF
TRBV7-2,CASSLAASSYNEQFF
TRBV2,CASSPGQGLLYGYTF
TRBV5-1,CASSTGNTEAFF
TRBV7-2,CASTPVSGAQGTQYF
TRBV9,CASSVRTGELFF
TRBV7-2,CASSSDRSYGYTF
TRBV5-1,CASSSASGGPLNEQFF
TRBV30,CAWSAHTAFSNSPLHF
TRBV7-9,CASRGVQGANVLTF
TRBV2,CASSEITGLWGNIQYF
TRBV7-6,CASSLIGTSGTDTQYF
TRBV7-2,CASTVGRSRDTQYF
TRBV7-2,CASSSRPAGDYEQYF
TRBV10-3,CASVEGASSYEQYF
TRBV6-5,CASSSGTSRSYNEQFF
TRBV6-5,CASSRTGGADTQYF
TRBV18,CASSPTSGLNEKLFF
TRBV30,CAWSDGTGIANVLTF
TRBV29-1,CSVDRSSDTQYF
TRBV7-9,CASGSRATNEKLFF
TRBV5-1,CASSPSGGRTDTQYF
TRBV5-1,CASSSSGEDTQYF
TRBV30,CAWSGSGLVKYEQYF
TRBV7-9,CASSPRTGGKNEQFF
TRBV25-1,CASSESGRGGETQYF
TRBV10-2,CASSEVFRTGDYGYTF
TRBV9,CASSVRTGNTGELFF
TRBV18,CASSPPEGGYNEQFF
TRBV27,CASSLGDSYEQYF
TRBV7-9,CALGQGAVTEAFF
TRBV6-5,CASGLAGGLPETQYF
TRBV30,CAWSTLSYEQYF
TRBV9,CASSEGTDYNSPLHF
TRBV28,CASPPGERGTDTQYF
TRBV30,CAWSRNRAVGNQYF
TRBV30,CAWSRGGGYTF
TRBV5-4,CASSEGLQGETQYF
TRBV7-2,CASSLRGLGNSYEQYF
TRBV30,CAWSVRGQGTGELFF